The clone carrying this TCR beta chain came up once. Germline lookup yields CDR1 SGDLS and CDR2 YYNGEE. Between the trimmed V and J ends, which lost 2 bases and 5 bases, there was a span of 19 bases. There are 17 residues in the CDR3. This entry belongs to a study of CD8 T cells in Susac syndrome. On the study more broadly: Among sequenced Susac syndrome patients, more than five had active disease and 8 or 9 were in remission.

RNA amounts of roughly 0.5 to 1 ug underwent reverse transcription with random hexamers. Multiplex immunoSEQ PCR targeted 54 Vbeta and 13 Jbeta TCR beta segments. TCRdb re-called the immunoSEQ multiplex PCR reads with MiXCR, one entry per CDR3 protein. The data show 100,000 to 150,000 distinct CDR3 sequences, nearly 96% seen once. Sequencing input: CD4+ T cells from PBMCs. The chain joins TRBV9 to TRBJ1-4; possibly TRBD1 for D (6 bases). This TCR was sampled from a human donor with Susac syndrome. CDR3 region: CASSVRDNSAKNEKLFF. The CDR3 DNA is TGTGCCAGCAGCGTCCGGGACAACTCCGCGAAAAATGAAAAACTGTTTTTT.